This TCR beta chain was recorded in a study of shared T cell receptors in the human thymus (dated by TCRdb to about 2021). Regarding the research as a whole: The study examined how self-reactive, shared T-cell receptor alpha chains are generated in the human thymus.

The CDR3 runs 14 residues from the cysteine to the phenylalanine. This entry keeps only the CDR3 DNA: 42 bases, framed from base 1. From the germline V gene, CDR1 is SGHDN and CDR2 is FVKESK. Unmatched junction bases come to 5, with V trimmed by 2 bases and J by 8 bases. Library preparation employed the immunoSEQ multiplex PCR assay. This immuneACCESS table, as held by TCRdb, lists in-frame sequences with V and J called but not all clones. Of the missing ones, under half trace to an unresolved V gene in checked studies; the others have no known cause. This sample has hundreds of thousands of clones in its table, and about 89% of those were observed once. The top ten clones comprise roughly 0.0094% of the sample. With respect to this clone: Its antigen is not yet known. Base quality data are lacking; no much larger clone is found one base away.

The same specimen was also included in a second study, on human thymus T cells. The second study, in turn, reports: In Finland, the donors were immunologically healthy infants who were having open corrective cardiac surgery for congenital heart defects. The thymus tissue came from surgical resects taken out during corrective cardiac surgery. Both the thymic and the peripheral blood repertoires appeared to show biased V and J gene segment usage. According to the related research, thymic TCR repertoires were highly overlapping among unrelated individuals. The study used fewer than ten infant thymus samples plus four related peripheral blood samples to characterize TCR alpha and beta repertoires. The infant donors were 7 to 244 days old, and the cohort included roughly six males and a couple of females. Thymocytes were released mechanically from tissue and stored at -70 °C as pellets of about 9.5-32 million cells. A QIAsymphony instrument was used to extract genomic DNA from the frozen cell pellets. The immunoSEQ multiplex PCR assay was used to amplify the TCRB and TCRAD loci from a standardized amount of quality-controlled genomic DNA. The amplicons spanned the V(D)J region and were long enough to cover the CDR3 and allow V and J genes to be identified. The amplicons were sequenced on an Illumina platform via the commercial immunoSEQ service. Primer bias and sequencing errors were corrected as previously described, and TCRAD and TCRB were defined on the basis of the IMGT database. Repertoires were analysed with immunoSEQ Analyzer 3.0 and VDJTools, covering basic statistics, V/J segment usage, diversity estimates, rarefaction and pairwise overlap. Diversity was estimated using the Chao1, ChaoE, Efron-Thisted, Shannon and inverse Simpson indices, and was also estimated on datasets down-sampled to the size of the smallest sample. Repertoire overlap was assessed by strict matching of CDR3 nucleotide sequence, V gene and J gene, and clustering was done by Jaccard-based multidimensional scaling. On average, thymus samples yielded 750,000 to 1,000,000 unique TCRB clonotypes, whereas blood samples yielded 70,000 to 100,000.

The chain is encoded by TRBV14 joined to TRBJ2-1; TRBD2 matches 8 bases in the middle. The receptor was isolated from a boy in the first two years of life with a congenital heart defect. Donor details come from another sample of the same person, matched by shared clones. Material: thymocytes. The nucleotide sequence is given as TGTGCCAGCAGCCAATCCGGGACTAGTGATGAGCAGTTCTTC. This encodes CASSQSGTSDEQFF.